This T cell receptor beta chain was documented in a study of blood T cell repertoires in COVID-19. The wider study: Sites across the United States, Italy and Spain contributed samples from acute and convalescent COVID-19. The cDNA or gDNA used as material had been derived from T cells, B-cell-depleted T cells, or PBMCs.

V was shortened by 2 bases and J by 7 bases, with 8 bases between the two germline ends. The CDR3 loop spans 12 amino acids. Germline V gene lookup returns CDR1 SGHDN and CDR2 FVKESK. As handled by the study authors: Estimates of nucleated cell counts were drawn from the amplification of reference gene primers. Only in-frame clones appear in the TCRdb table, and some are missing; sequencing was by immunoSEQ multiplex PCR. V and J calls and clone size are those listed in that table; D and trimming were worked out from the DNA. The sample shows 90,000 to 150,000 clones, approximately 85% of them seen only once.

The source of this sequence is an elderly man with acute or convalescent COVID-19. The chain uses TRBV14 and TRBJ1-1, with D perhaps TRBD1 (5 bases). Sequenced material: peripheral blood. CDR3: CASSQRGLEAFF. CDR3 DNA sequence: TGTGCCAGCAGCCAAAGGGGTCTTGAAGCTTTCTTT.